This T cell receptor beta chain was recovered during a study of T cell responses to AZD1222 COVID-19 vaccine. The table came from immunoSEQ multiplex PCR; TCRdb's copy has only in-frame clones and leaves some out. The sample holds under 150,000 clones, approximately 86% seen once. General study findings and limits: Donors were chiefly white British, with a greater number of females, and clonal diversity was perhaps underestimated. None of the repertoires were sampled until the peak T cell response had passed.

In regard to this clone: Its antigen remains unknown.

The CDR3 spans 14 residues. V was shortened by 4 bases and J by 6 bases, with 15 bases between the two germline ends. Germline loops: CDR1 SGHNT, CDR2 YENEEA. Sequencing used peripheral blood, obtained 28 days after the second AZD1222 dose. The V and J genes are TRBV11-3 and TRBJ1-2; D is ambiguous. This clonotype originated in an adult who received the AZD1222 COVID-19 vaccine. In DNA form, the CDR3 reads TGTGCCAGCAGCTCGAGTCGAGGGCGGAATGGCTACACCTTC. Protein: CASSSSRGRNGYTF.